These T cell receptor beta chains were read from a single sample in a study of shared clonotypes between healthy human individuals. Measured with immunoSEQ multiplex PCR; TCRdb has only the in-frame clones, and not every one. Among about 380,000 clones listed, 90% to 98% were seen once. The sequenced sample was memory CD8+ T cells sorted from blood. The receptor set was obtained from a man younger than 40 in good health. Each CDR3 is given with its conserved first and last residue. D genes are given only for firm matches. Clone size is given for some rows only: seen once, a few or many times, or a class if the clone is expanded.

D	size	length	V	J	CDR3	DNA
.	.	11	TRBV19	TRBJ2-1	CASSQGNEQFF	TGTGCCAGTAGTCAAGGCAATGAGCAGTTCTTC
TRBD1	.	15	TRBV19	TRBJ2-6	CASRRDSSGANVLTF	TGTGCCAGTAGGAGGGACAGCTCTGGGGCCAACGTCCTGACTTTC
.	.	15	TRBV28	TRBJ2-2	CASSFVREVTGELFF	TGTGCCAGCAGTTTTGTCAGGGAAGTCACCGGGGAGCTGTTTTTT
.	.	12	TRBV11-3	TRBJ1-4	CASSRTDEKLFF	TGTGCCAGCAGTCGGACAGACGAAAAACTGTTTTTT
.	.	15	TRBV7-4	TRBJ1-5	CASSLVRAFNQPQHF	TGTGCCAGCAGCTTAGTCCGGGCCTTCAATCAGCCCCAGCATTTT
TRBD1	.	15	TRBV11-2	TRBJ1-5	CASSLDIQGALPQHF	TGTGCCAGCAGCTTAGATATACAGGGGGCTTTGCCCCAGCATTTT
.	.	14	TRBV7-7	TRBJ2-7	CASSLGPRGYEQYF	TGTGCTAGCAGCTTAGGTCCTCGAGGGTACGAGCAGTACTTC
.	.	16	TRBV4-1	TRBJ2-1	CASSQEDESSYNEQFF	TGCGCCAGCAGCCAAGAGGACGAGAGCTCCTACAATGAGCAGTTCTTC
TRBD1	.	18	TRBV10-3	TRBJ1-2	CAISESTFSRGLNYGYTF	TGTGCCATCAGTGAGTCGACTTTCTCCAGGGGGCTTAACTATGGCTACACCTTC
.	once	15	TRBV6-5	TRBJ1-3	CASSYEGSGGNTIYF	TGTGCCAGCAGTTACGAAGGTAGTGGTGGAAACACCATATATTTT
.	.	10	TRBV6-1	TRBJ2-7	CASESYEQYF	TGTGCCAGCGAGAGCTACGAGCAGTACTTC
TRBD2	.	15	TRBV28	TRBJ2-3	CASRPLAGGLDTQYF	TGTGCCAGCAGGCCGCTAGCGGGAGGGTTAGATACGCAGTATTTT
.	.	14	TRBV29-1	TRBJ1-4	CSVELGLANEKLFF	TGCAGCGTTGAATTGGGGCTTGCTAATGAAAAACTGTTTTTT
.	.	17	TRBV28	TRBJ1-4	CASSSTDKGWDREKLFF	TGTGCCAGCAGTTCGACCGACAAGGGGTGGGATAGGGAAAAACTGTTTTTT
.	.	15	TRBV7-2	TRBJ2-7	CASSLGLVLSYEQYF	TGTGCCAGCAGCTTAGGACTTGTCCTGTCCTACGAGCAGTACTTC
.	.	13	TRBV7-9	TRBJ2-7	CASSLPLTYEQYF	TGTGCCAGCAGCTTACCCCTGACCTACGAGCAGTACTTC
.	.	13	TRBV28	TRBJ1-5	CASSLRENQPQHF	TGTGCCAGCAGTTTACGGGAGAATCAGCCCCAGCATTTT
TRBD1	.	15	TRBV19	TRBJ2-5	CASRHRDRAQETQYF	TGTGCCAGTAGGCATCGGGACAGGGCCCAAGAGACCCAGTACTTC
.	.	13	TRBV2	TRBJ1-5	CASSPRTGQPQHF	TGTGCCAGCAGCCCCCGCACAGGGCAGCCCCAGCATTTT
TRBD1	.	14	TRBV28	TRBJ2-2	CASRRTGITGELFF	TGTGCCAGCAGGAGGACAGGGATCACCGGGGAGCTGTTTTTT
.	.	14	TRBV7-8	TRBJ1-5	CASSLVGGGQPQHF	TGTGCCAGCAGCTTAGTGGGAGGGGGTCAGCCCCAGCATTTT
.	.	16	TRBV5-1	TRBJ2-5	CASSLFQPRPAETQYF	TGCGCCAGCAGCCTGTTCCAACCCCGACCGGCGGAGACCCAGTACTTC